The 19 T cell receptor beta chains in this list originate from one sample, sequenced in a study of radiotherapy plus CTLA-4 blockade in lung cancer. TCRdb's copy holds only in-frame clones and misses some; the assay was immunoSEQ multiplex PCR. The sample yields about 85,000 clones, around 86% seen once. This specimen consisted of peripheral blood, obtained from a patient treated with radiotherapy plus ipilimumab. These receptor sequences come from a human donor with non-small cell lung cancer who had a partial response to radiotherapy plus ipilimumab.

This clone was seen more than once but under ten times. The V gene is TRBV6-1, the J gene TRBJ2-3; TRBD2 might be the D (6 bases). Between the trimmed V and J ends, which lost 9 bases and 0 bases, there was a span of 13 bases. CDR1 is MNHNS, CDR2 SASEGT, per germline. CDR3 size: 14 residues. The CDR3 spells CASKSSESTDTQYF. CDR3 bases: TGTGCCAGTAAATCTAGCGAGAGCACAGATACGCAGTATTTT.

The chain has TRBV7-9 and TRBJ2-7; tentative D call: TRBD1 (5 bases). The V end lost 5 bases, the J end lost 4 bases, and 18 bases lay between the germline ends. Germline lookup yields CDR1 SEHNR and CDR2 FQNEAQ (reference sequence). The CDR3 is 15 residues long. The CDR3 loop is CASSPPQEIVYEQYF. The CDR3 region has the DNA TGTGCCAGCAGCCCTCCACAGGAAATAGTATACGAGCAGTACTTC.

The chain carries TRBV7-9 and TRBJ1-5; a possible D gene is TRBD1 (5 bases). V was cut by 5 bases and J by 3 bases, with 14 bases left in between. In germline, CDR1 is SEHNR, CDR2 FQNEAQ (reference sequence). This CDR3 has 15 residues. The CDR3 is CASSPARVINQPQHF. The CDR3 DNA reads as TGTGCCAGCAGCCCCGCCAGGGTGATCAATCAGCCCCAGCATTTT. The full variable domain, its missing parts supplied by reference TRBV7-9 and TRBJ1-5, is DTGVSQNPRHKITKRGQNVTFRCDPISEHNRLYWYRQTLGQGPEFLTYFQNEAQLEKSRLLSDRFSAERPKGSFSTLEIQRTEQGDSAMYLCASSPARVINQPQHFGDGTRLSIL.

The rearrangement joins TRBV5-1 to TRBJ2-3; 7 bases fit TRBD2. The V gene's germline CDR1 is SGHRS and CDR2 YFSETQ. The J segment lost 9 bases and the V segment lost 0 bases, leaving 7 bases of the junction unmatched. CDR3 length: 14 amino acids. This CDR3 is CASSLDRLGGTQYF. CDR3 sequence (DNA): TGCGCCAGCAGCTTGGATCGTCTCGGGGGGACGCAGTATTTT. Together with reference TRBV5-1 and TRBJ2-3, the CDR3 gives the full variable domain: KAGVTQTPRYLIKTRGQQVTLSCSPISGHRSVSWYQQTPGQGLQFLFEYFSETQRNKGNFPGRFSGRQFSNSRSEMNVSTLELGDSALYLCASSLDRLGGTQYFGPGTRLTVL.

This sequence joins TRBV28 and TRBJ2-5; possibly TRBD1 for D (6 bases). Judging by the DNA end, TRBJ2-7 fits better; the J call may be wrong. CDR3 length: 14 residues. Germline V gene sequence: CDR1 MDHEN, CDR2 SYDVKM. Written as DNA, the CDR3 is TGTGCCAGCCGGACTCTTAGGGGGTCCTACGAGCAGTACTTC. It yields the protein CASRTLRGSYEQYF.

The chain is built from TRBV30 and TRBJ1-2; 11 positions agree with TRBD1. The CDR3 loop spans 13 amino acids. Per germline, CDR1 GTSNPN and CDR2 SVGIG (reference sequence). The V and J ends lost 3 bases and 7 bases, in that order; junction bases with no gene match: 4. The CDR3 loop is CAWSPGQGVGYTF. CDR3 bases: TGTGCCTGGAGCCCGGGACAGGGGGTTGGCTACACCTTC.

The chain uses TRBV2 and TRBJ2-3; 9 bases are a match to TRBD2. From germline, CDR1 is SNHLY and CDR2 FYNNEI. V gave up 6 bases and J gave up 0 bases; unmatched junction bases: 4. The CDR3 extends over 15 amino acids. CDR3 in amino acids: CASRASGTSTDTQYF. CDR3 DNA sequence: TGTGCCAGCAGAGCTAGCGGGACTAGCACAGATACGCAGTATTTT.

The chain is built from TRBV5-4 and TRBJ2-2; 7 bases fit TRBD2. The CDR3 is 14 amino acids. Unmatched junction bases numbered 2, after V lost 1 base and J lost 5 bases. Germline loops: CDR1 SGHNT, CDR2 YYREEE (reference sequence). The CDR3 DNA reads TGTGCCAGCAGCTTGACTAGCGTGACCGGGGAGCTGTTTTTT. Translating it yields CASSLTSVTGELFF.

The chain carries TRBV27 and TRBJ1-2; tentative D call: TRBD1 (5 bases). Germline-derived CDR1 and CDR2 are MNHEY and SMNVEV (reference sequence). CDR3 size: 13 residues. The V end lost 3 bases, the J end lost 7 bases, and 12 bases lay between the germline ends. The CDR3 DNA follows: TGTGCCAGCAGTTTTGGTCAGGGTAGTGGCTACACCTTC. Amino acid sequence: CASSFGQGSGYTF.

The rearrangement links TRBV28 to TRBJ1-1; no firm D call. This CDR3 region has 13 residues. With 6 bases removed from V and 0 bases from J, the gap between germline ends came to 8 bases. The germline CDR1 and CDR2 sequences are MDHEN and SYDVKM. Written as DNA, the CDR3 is TGTGCCAGCAGAACTACATTGAACACTGAAGCTTTCTTT. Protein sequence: CASRTTLNTEAFF.

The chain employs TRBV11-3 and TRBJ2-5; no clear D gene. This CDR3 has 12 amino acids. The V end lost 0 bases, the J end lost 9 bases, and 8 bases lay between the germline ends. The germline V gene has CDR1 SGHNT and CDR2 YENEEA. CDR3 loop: CASSLDAEPQYF. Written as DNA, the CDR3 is TGTGCCAGCAGCTTAGATGCTGAGCCCCAGTACTTC.

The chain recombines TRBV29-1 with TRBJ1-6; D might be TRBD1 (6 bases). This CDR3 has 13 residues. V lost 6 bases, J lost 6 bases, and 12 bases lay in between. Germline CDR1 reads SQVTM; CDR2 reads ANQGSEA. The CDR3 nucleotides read TGCAGCGTAGTGGACAGATTTAATTCACCCCTCCACTTT. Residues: CSVVDRFNSPLHF.

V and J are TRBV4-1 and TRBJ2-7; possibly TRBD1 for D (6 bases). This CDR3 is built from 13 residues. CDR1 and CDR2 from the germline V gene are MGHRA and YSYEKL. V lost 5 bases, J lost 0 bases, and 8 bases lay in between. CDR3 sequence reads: CASSLDSSYEQYF. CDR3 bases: TGCGCCAGCAGCTTGGACAGCTCCTACGAGCAGTACTTC.

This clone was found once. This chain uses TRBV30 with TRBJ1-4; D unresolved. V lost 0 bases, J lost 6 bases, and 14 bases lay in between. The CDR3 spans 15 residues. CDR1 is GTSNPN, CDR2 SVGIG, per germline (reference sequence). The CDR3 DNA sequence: TGTGCCTGGAGTGTAGGAGGTCTAATGGATGAAAAACTGTTTTTT. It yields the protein CAWSVGGLMDEKLFF.

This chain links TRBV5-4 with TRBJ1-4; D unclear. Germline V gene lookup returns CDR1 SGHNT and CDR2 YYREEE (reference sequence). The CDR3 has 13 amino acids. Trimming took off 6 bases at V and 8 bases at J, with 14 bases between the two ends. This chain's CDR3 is CASTRPGIEKLFF. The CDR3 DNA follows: TGTGCCAGCACCCGGCCCGGGATCGAAAAACTGTTTTTT.

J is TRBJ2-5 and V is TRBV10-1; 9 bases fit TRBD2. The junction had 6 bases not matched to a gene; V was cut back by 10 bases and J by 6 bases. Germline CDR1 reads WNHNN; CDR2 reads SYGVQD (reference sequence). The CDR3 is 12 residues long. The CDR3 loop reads CATSSGTKTQYF. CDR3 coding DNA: TGCGCCACTTCTAGCGGGACAAAGACCCAGTACTTC.

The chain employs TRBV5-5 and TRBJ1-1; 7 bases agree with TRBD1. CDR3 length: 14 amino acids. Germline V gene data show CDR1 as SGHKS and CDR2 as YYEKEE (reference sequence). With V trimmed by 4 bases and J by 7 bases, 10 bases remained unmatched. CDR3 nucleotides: TGTGCCAGCAGCGCCCAGGGACAGTTGGGTGAAGCTTTCTTT. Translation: CASSAQGQLGEAFF.

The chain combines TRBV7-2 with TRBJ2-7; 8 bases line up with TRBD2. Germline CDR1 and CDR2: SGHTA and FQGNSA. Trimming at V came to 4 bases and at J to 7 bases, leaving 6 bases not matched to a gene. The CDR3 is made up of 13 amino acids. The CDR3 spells CASSSGLDPEQYV. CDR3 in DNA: TGTGCCAGCAGCTCGGGACTAGACCCTGAGCAGTACGTC.

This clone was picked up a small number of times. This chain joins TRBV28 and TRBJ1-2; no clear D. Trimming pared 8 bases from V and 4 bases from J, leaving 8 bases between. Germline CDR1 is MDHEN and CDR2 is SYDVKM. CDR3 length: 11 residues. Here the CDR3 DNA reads TGTGCCAGCGGCGGAGGCTATGGCTACACCTTC. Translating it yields CASGGGYGYTF.